These 22 T cell receptor beta chains came from one sample sequenced in a study of shared clonotypes between healthy human individuals. TCRdb's table, derived via immunoSEQ multiplex PCR, lists solely in-frame clones and lacks some. This sample carries roughly 110,000 clones, around 71% of them seen once, and the ten largest clones take about 22%. The sequencing input was memory CD8+ T cells sorted from blood. Specified subset: CD45RO+ cells pooled with CCR7-negative TemRA cells. These receptors all stem from a woman aged 30 to 39 in good health.

This clone was detected many times. The chain joins TRBV6-4 to TRBJ2-5, with a tentative D call TRBD2 (5 bases). V lost 4 bases and J lost 12, with 21 bases in between. CDR1 MRHNA and CDR2 SNTAGT come from the germline V gene. The CDR3 loop spans 14 amino acids. The CDR3 is CASSAGLEAGVKYF. The CDR3 bases are TGTGCCAGCAGTGCTGGGTTGGAGGCAGGAGTCAAGTACTTC.

The chain recombines TRBV7-9 with TRBJ2-7; TRBD1 matches at 7 bases. The ends lost 6 bases at V and 6 bases at J; junction bases unmatched: 11. This CDR3 has 14 residues. Germline V CDR1 and CDR2: SEHNR, FQNEAQ (reference sequence). The CDR3, as DNA: TGTGCCAGCAGTCTAGTGTACAGGGGAACCGAGCAGTACTTC. Protein: CASSLVYRGTEQYF.

The gene calls are TRBV6-5 and TRBJ1-1; tentatively, D is TRBD1 (6 bases). Between the trimmed V and J ends, which lost 4 bases and 0 bases, there was a span of 12 bases. The CDR3 loop spans 15 amino acids. The germline CDR1 and CDR2 sequences are MNHEY and SVGAGI. CDR3 sequence (DNA): TGTGCCAGCAGTTTCGGGGGGGACATGAACACTGAAGCTTTCTTT. Protein sequence: CASSFGGDMNTEAFF.

In its sample, this clone was seen once. The V and J genes are TRBV4-2 and TRBJ2-7; 11 bases agree with TRBD2. This CDR3 region has 16 residues. The V gene's germline CDR1 is LGHNA and CDR2 YNFKEQ. Trimming took 3 bases from V and 6 from J; bases not matched to a gene: 10. CDR3 sequence (DNA): TGTGCCAGCAGCCACCCAGGACTAGCGGGTACCTTCGAGCAGTACTTC. This codes for CASSHPGLAGTFEQYF.

The chain employs TRBV19 and TRBJ2-7; 8 bases align to TRBD1. Germline V gene data show CDR1 as LNHDA and CDR2 as SQIVND (reference sequence). J was trimmed by 1 base and V by 5 bases; bases with no gene match: 4. This CDR3 comprises 14 residues. The DNA of the CDR3 is TGTGCCAGTAGTTCGACAGGGGATTCCTACGAGCAGTACTTC. Its translation: CASSSTGDSYEQYF.

This clone was observed a single time. This rearrangement joins TRBV28 to TRBJ1-1, with D unclear. Germline-derived CDR1 and CDR2 are MDHEN and SYDVKM. The CDR3 totals 12 residues. V dropped 8 bases and J dropped 7 bases, with 14 bases sitting between them. DNA of the CDR3: TGTGCCAGCGGGATCGGCATTATTGAAGCTTTCTTT. This encodes CASGIGIIEAFF.

This clone turned up a few times. The rearrangement uses TRBV4-1 and TRBJ2-7, with D possibly TRBD1 on 8 matching bases. Trimming took 4 bases from V and 1 from J, leaving 17 bases between them. CDR1 is MGHRA and CDR2 is YSYEKL in the germline V gene. The CDR3 extends over 16 amino acids. The chain's CDR3 is CASSPLGGTGSYEQYF. In DNA, the CDR3 is TGCGCCAGCAGCCCCCTGGGGGGGACAGGATCCTACGAGCAGTACTTC.

There are a few counts of this clone. The gene calls are TRBV18 and TRBJ2-1; D call uncertain. Trimming cost V 3 bases and J 9 bases, with 12 bases left between them. Germline V gene data show CDR1 as KGHSH and CDR2 as LQKENI. The CDR3 is made up of 13 amino acids. The CDR3 coding sequence is TGTGCCAGCTCACCTGTTGGGCAGAGTGAGCAGTTCTTC. Translating it yields CASSPVGQSEQFF.

The chain joins TRBV9 to TRBJ1-2; a possible D gene is TRBD1 (6 bases). Trimming shortened V by 5 bases and J by 4 bases, and 18 bases separated the two germline ends. The CDR3 consists of 15 residues. Germline V gene data show CDR1 as SGDLS and CDR2 as YYNGEE. CDR3 sequence reads: CASRKQGSLGYGYTF. In nucleotides, the CDR3 is TGTGCCAGCAGAAAACAGGGATCTCTAGGCTATGGCTACACCTTC.

The table lists this clone with a few counts. V is TRBV30 and J is TRBJ2-2; a weak D match, TRBD2 (5 bases). Trimming left V 2 bases short and J 0 bases short, with 10 bases between. This CDR3 has 15 residues. CDR1 is GTSNPN, CDR2 SVGIG, per germline (reference sequence). In nucleotides, the CDR3 is TGTGCCTGGAGTCACCTCGGGGCGAACACCGGGGAGCTGTTTTTT. It specifies CAWSHLGANTGELFF.

This sequence joins TRBV5-5 and TRBJ2-7; 9 positions match TRBD2. The CDR3 consists of 16 residues. Per germline, CDR1 SGHKS and CDR2 YYEKEE (reference sequence). V was pared by 4 bases and J by 4 bases, with 12 bases of the junction left unmatched. The CDR3 nucleotides read TGTGCCAGCAGCCTGACAGGGAAAGCGGGAGGTTACGAGCAGTACTTC. Translating it yields CASSLTGKAGGYEQYF.

With regard to this clone: Other DNA sequences of this sample code for an identical CDR3. V and J are TRBV9 and TRBJ1-1; 7 nucleotides agree with TRBD1. The junction had 3 bases not matched to a gene; V was cut back by 2 bases and J by 2 bases. The CDR3 length is 14 residues. Germline lookup yields CDR1 SGDLS and CDR2 YYNGEE. The CDR3 spells CASSVGTVNTEAFF. The DNA for the CDR3 is TGTGCCAGCAGCGTGGGGACAGTTAACACTGAAGCTTTCTTT.

This clone is a singleton in its sample. The genes are TRBV7-9 and TRBJ1-1; tentatively, D is TRBD1 (5 bases). The CDR3 covers 12 residues. The V gene's germline CDR1 is SEHNR and CDR2 FQNEAQ (reference sequence). Trimming pared 7 bases from V and 1 base from J, leaving 7 bases between. CDR3 protein: CASTGGNTEAFF. The CDR3, as DNA: TGTGCCAGCACCGGGGGGAACACTGAAGCTTTCTTT.

The chain has TRBV25-1 and TRBJ1-4, with TRBD1 matching 7 bases. This CDR3 comprises 17 residues. Germline CDR1 and CDR2: MGHDK and SYGVNS. The V segment lost 5 bases and the J segment 0 bases; nucleotides outside the gene matches: 9. The CDR3 sequence is CASSTSGQASTNEKLFF. In DNA, the CDR3 is TGTGCCAGCAGTACATCCGGACAGGCCTCAACTAATGAAAAACTGTTTTTT.

This clone was picked up a small number of times. The V call is TRBV19, the J call TRBJ2-7, with 8 bases that match TRBD1. In germline, CDR1 is LNHDA, CDR2 SQIVND (reference sequence). V lost 4 bases, J lost 3 bases, and 8 bases stayed unmatched. The CDR3 is 15 residues long. The CDR3, as DNA: TGTGCCAGTAGTAGTACCGGGACAGGCCACTACGAGCAGTACTTC. Its protein is CASSSTGTGHYEQYF.

This clone was seen more than once but under ten times. One junction end disagrees with the germline gene, perhaps due to a read error. The chain uses TRBV4-1 and TRBJ2-7; no clear D gene. This CDR3 spans 14 amino acids. The V gene's germline CDR1 is MGHRA and CDR2 YSYEKL. CDR3 coding DNA: TGTGCCAGCAGCCAGGTTGACGAGTCCTACGAGCAGTACTTC. This encodes CASSQVDESYEQYF.

This clone showed up just a few times. The chain links TRBV15 to TRBJ1-1; D is ambiguous. This CDR3 is 16 amino acids long. Trimming removed 4 bases at V and 1 base at J, with 16 bases between. The V gene's germline CDR1 is LNHNV and CDR2 YYDKDF (reference sequence). The CDR3 DNA sequence: TGTGCCACCAGCACCAAGCTGGCAGAAGCGAACACTGAAGCTTTCTTT. Translating gives CATSTKLAEANTEAFF.

The gene calls are TRBV21-1 and TRBJ2-7. TRBV21-1 is a pseudogene. The CDR3 is 14 residues long. CDR3 loop: CASSKEGGSYEQYF. CDR3 DNA: TGTGCCAGCAGCAAAGAGGGTGGGTCCTACGAGCAGTACTTC.

V usage is TRBV4-1 and J usage is TRBJ1-1; 7 bases agree with TRBD1. Germline values: CDR1 MGHRA, CDR2 YSYEKL. CDR3 length: 15 residues. V lost 1 base, J lost 8 bases, and 10 bases stayed unmatched. DNA of the CDR3: TGCGCCAGCAGCCAAGTCTCCGGGACAGCTCGCGAAGCTTTCTTT. Protein sequence: CASSQVSGTAREAFF.

V usage is TRBV27 and J usage is TRBJ2-4, with 8 bases that match TRBD1. With V trimmed by 5 bases and J by 0 bases, 6 bases remained unmatched. CDR1 MNHEY and CDR2 SMNVEV come from the germline V gene (reference sequence). The CDR3 has 16 residues. The CDR3 sequence is CASSPDRGLAKNIQYF. CDR3 nucleotide sequence: TGTGCCAGCAGTCCCGACAGGGGTCTAGCCAAAAACATTCAGTACTTC.

The V and J genes are TRBV30 and TRBJ2-7, with a possible D match to TRBD1 (5 bases). Germline V gene lookup returns CDR1 GTSNPN and CDR2 SVGIG (reference sequence). Trimming took 6 bases from V and 5 from J, leaving 14 bases between them. This CDR3 has 12 residues. DNA of the CDR3: TGTGCCTGTTCAGGCAGGGCGGACGAGCAGTACTTC. This sequence encodes CACSGRADEQYF.

The chain links TRBV29-1 to TRBJ2-3, with TRBD2 as a possible D gene (5 bases). The CDR3 consists of 15 residues. The ends were cut back, 6 bases at V and 2 bases at J, with 18 bases in the middle. Germline V CDR1 and CDR2: SQVTM, ANQGSEA. The CDR3 nucleotides are TGCAGCGTCTCAGCGTCGGGATATAACACAGATACGCAGTATTTT. Its protein is CSVSASGYNTDTQYF.